The source of this T cell receptor (beta chain) is a study of shared clonotypes between healthy human individuals. Data came from immunoSEQ multiplex PCR; TCRdb stores just in-frame clones and leaves some out. The sample contains 2 million to 3 million clones, approximately 90% of which appear only once. Study results and caveats: Clonotypes shared by all four donors outscored non-shared clonotypes in generation probability. Larger estimated richness was generally seen in naive subsets than in memory subsets. Researchers sampled only blood; tissue repertoires likely differ.

Notes on this clone: The antigen remains undetermined.

V gave up 4 bases and J gave up 7 bases, with 16 bases separating them. The CDR3 is made up of 14 amino acids. Germline assignment: CDR1 MNHNY and CDR2 SVGAGI (reference sequence). The genes are TRBV6-6 and TRBJ1-2, with unresolved D. This TCR was sampled from a man aged 18 to 30 in good health. Sequencing was carried out using naive CD4+ T cells sorted from blood. Documented subset: CD45RA+ positively selected. Written as DNA, the CDR3 is TGTGCCAGCAGTTTCCCCCAATCATTGGGTGGCTACACCTTC. This translates into CASSFPQSLGGYTF.